These 26 T cell receptor beta chains share one sample of origin, sequenced in a study of T cells after yellow fever vaccination. TCRdb used MiXCR to reprocess the 5' RACE reads, holding one entry per CDR3 protein. Of about 630,000 distinct CDR3 sequences listed, over 9% are singletons. Source: PBMCs, taken on the day of the yellow fever booster vaccination. These TCRs come from a man aged 30-40 years who received the YFV17D yellow fever vaccine.

This clonotype has a count of ten or more. The chain joins TRBV29-1 to TRBJ2-7; TRBD2 aligns across 10 bases. The CDR3 is made up of 12 amino acids. Trimming took 7 bases from V and 2 from J; bases not matched to a gene: 2. CDR1 is SQVTM, CDR2 ANQGSEA, per germline. CDR3 sequence: CSGTSGTYEQYF. The CDR3 DNA reads TGCAGCGGGACTAGCGGAACCTACGAGCAGTACTTC.

This clonotype was picked up many times. The genes are TRBV7-9 and TRBJ1-2, with D unclear. The CDR3 runs to 12 residues. Looked up from germline, CDR1 is SEHNR and CDR2 is FQNEAQ (reference sequence). V was trimmed by 1 base and J by 8 bases, leaving 8 bases between them. As DNA, the CDR3 is TGTGCCAGCAGCTTAGAAGTGCCCGGCTACACCTTC. Translation: CASSLEVPGYTF.

This chain connects TRBV4-2 to TRBJ1-4; D is unclear. CDR1 is LGHNA, CDR2 YNFKEQ, per germline. V lost 0 bases to trimming and J lost 3 bases, with 17 bases between them. CDR3 length: 18 residues. The CDR3 spells CASSQERLLTASNEKLFF. The CDR3 DNA reads as TGTGCCAGCAGCCAAGAAAGGCTCCTGACGGCTTCTAATGAAAAACTGTTTTTT.

As concerns this clonotype: Germline and junction disagree at one end, which may indicate a read error. This chain links TRBV12-3 or TRBV12-4 with TRBJ2-3; 10 bases are shared with TRBD2. The CDR3 extends over 16 amino acids. The CDR3 reads CASSLAGAISTDTQYF. In DNA form, the CDR3 reads TGTGCCAGCAGTCTAGCGGGAGCTATCAGCACAGATACGCAGTATTTT.

A few counts support this clonotype. CDR3 coding DNA: TGTGCCTGGAGTGTACTAGCGGGACAAGAGCAGTTCTTC. This translates into CAWSVLAGQEQFF. The chain employs TRBV30 and TRBJ2-1; TRBD2 aligns across 10 bases. V lost 0 bases, J lost 10 bases, and 3 bases stayed unmatched. Germline CDR1 reads GTSNPN; CDR2 reads SVGIG (reference sequence). This CDR3 spans 13 amino acids.

Only a few counts were recorded for this clonotype. CDR3 sequence reads: CSAPRGTGGSTDTQYF. As DNA, the CDR3 is TGCAGTGCTCCCCGGGGGACGGGAGGTAGCACAGATACGCAGTATTTT. The V gene is TRBV20-1, the J gene TRBJ2-3; TRBD2 aligns across 7 bases. Germline CDR1 is DFQATT and CDR2 is SNEGSKA (reference sequence). V shed 5 bases and J 0 bases; nucleotides not matched to a gene: 11. The CDR3 spans 16 residues.

V and J are TRBV10-2 and TRBJ1-4, with D perhaps TRBD1 (6 bases). This CDR3 has 14 residues. V lost 6 bases, J lost 8 bases, and 16 bases lay in between. Germline values: CDR1 WSHSY, CDR2 SAAADI. CDR3 region: CASRDTGTSEKLFF. The CDR3 coding sequence is TGCGCCAGCAGGGATACCGGGACAAGCGAAAAACTGTTTTTT.

V gene TRBV20-1 combines with J gene TRBJ2-3; D not certain. The CDR3 has 12 residues. Germline CDR1 and CDR2: DFQATT and SNEGSKA (reference sequence). Deletions cut 4 bases from V and 0 bases from J, with 5 bases between. DNA of the CDR3: TGCAGTGCTAAGCGTAGCACAGATACGCAGTATTTT. Translation: CSAKRSTDTQYF.

This clonotype came up many times. The chain links TRBV30 to TRBJ1-1; TRBD1 aligns across 9 bases. V dropped 4 bases and J dropped 3; count of bases not matched to a gene: 0. This CDR3 comprises 12 residues. Germline CDR1 reads GTSNPN; CDR2 reads SVGIG (reference sequence). Written as DNA, the CDR3 is TGTGCCTGGAACAGGGGGCACACTGAAGCTTTCTTT. Amino acids: CAWNRGHTEAFF.

J is TRBJ2-1 and V is TRBV11-2; 7 bases align to TRBD1. Trimming removed 0 bases from V and 2 bases from J; junction bases left unmatched: 1. The CDR3 contains 15 residues. From germline, CDR1 is SGHAT and CDR2 FQNNGV. The CDR3 sequence: CASSLEQGPYNEQFF. CDR3 sequence (DNA): TGTGCCAGCAGCTTAGAACAGGGGCCCTACAATGAGCAGTTCTTC. The entire variable domain, with the rest obtained from reference TRBV11-2 and TRBJ2-1, is as follows: EAGVAQSPRYKIIEKRQSVAFWCNPISGHATLYWYQQILGQGPKLLIQFQNNGVVDDSQLPKDRFSAERLKGVDSTLKIQPAKLEDSAVYLCASSLEQGPYNEQFFGPGTRLTVL.

This chain links TRBV7-9 with TRBJ2-7; 7 bases agree with TRBD2. This CDR3 region has 14 residues. Germline V CDR1 and CDR2: SEHNR, FQNEAQ (reference sequence). The junction had 13 bases not matched to a gene; V was cut back by 5 bases and J by 9 bases. DNA for the CDR3: TGTGCCAGCAGCCCCCGGGGAGGGGTAATGGTGCAGTACTTC. Translation gives CASSPRGGVMVQYF.

This chain connects TRBV7-2 to TRBJ1-3; D gene unclear. CDR3 length: 17 residues. V lost 2 bases to trimming and J lost 4 bases, with 18 bases between them. Germline loops: CDR1 SGHTA, CDR2 FQGNSA. The CDR3 protein is CASSLTRTRVRGNTIYF. The CDR3 nucleotides are TGTGCCAGCAGCTTAACGAGGACGCGCGTTAGGGGAAACACCATATATTTT.

This sequence joins TRBV29-1 and TRBJ2-1, with 8 bases that match TRBD2. Unmatched junction bases numbered 7, after V lost 6 bases and J lost 0 bases. The CDR3 totals 15 residues. Germline loops: CDR1 SQVTM, CDR2 ANQGSEA. CDR3 in amino acids: CSVRRGTSSYNEQFF. CDR3 DNA: TGCAGCGTCCGCCGGGGGACTAGCTCCTACAATGAGCAGTTCTTC.

Only a few counts were recorded for this clonotype. The V call is TRBV6-5, the J call TRBJ2-6; possible D gene TRBD1, 7 bases. Trimming left V 2 bases short and J 0 bases short, with 17 bases between. The CDR3 consists of 19 residues. The germline CDR1 and CDR2 sequences are MNHEY and SVGAGI. The CDR3, as DNA: TGTGCCAGCAGTTACCTCCGTCAGGGGGGTTACTCTGGGGCCAACGTCCTGACTTTC. This gives the protein CASSYLRQGGYSGANVLTF.

This clonotype was observed a few times. The V and J genes are TRBV24-1 and TRBJ2-1, with D possibly being TRBD2 (6 bases). Germline assignment: CDR1 KGHDR and CDR2 SFDVKD. The CDR3 runs to 11 residues. V lost 10 bases to trimming and J lost 3 bases, with 6 bases between them. In DNA, the CDR3 is TGTGCCACGGGGGGCTACAATGAGCAGTTCTTC. Translating it yields CATGGYNEQFF.

This clonotype was counted at least ten times. This chain links TRBV4-2 with TRBJ2-1, with TRBD2 matching 8 bases. The CDR3 length is 16 residues. Germline values: CDR1 LGHNA, CDR2 YNFKEQ. V shed 1 base, J shed 4 bases, and the junction held 6 bases outside the gene matches. The CDR3 region is CASSQGSAGDYNEQFF. Here the CDR3 DNA reads TGTGCCAGCAGCCAAGGTTCAGCGGGAGATTACAATGAGCAGTTCTTC.

The chain links TRBV2 to TRBJ2-3; the match to TRBD1 covers 12 bases. The CDR3 totals 15 residues. V lost 8 bases, J lost 6 bases, and 9 bases stayed unmatched. The germline CDR1 and CDR2 sequences are SNHLY and FYNNEI. In DNA, the CDR3 is TGTGCCAGCCCCTCGGGGACAGGGGGCTTCGATACGCAGTATTTT. It is translated as CASPSGTGGFDTQYF.

This clonotype was detected only a few times. V usage is TRBV5-1 and J usage is TRBJ2-3, with 8 bases lining up with TRBD1. The CDR3 runs 16 residues. CDR1 is SGHRS and CDR2 is YFSETQ in the germline V gene. V lost 2 bases and J lost 2; bases outside the gene matches: 7. DNA for the CDR3: TGCGCCAGCAGCTTAGAAACAGGGGGAGACACAGATACGCAGTATTTT. Its translation: CASSLETGGDTDTQYF.

This clonotype was found a few times. This sequence joins TRBV6-5 and TRBJ1-2; TRBD1 is a possible D gene (5 bases). The V end was cut by 6 bases, the J end by 0 bases, with 23 bases between. Germline-derived CDR1 and CDR2 are MNHEY and SVGAGI. The CDR3 consists of 18 residues. The CDR3 loop reads CASRTPGTPAPSNYGYTF. In nucleotides, the CDR3 is TGTGCCAGCAGGACTCCCGGGACTCCAGCCCCCTCTAACTATGGCTACACCTTC.

The genes are TRBV5-1 and TRBJ1-5; unclear D gene. V dropped 0 bases and J dropped 0 bases, with 7 bases sitting between them. The CDR3 runs to 15 residues. Looked up from germline, CDR1 is SGHRS and CDR2 is YFSETQ. The CDR3, as DNA: TGCGCCAGCAGCTTGGGCACTTATAGCAATCAGCCCCAGCATTTT. Translation: CASSLGTYSNQPQHF.

The chain recombines TRBV20-1 with TRBJ2-2; D remains ambiguous. There are 14 residues in the CDR3. V dropped 0 bases and J dropped 4 bases, with 9 bases sitting between them. CDR1 DFQATT and CDR2 SNEGSKA come from the germline V gene (reference sequence). The CDR3, as DNA: TGCAGTGCTAGAGATCGCGGCAGCACCGGGGAGCTGTTTTTT. Translating gives CSARDRGSTGELFF.

This rearrangement joins TRBV20-1 to TRBJ2-1, with TRBD2 as a possible D gene (6 bases). Germline V gene data show CDR1 as DFQATT and CDR2 as SNEGSKA (reference sequence). The V end lost 1 base, the J end lost 5 bases, and 21 bases lay between the germline ends. The CDR3 length is 17 residues. This CDR3 reads CSARVPSGRGGDNEQFF. The CDR3 region has the DNA TGCAGTGCTAGAGTTCCCAGCGGGCGTGGTGGGGACAATGAGCAGTTCTTC.

The chain uses TRBV25-1 and TRBJ1-2; D gene unclear. The length of the CDR3 is 12 residues. The V and J ends lost 2 bases and 6 bases respectively, with 7 bases between them. CDR1 and CDR2 from the germline V gene are MGHDK and SYGVNS. CDR3: CASSEEWDGYTF. DNA of the CDR3: TGTGCCAGCAGTGAAGAGTGGGATGGCTACACCTTC.

This clonotype was seen a handful of times. The chain joins TRBV21-1 to TRBJ1-5. TRBV21-1 is an annotated pseudogene. The CDR3 contains 17 residues. The CDR3 coding sequence is TGTGCCAGCAGCAAGAGGGGCCACGTCTTTAGCAATCAGCCCCAGCATTTT. It translates to CASSKRGHVFSNQPQHF.

This clonotype was detected only a few times. This chain joins TRBV20-1 and TRBJ2-5, with TRBD2 matching over 8 bases. CDR3 length: 15 residues. Germline V gene sequence: CDR1 DFQATT, CDR2 SNEGSKA (reference sequence). Trimming removed 6 bases from V and 4 bases from J; junction bases left unmatched: 13. The DNA of the CDR3 is TGCAGTGCAAAAACCCAAGCGGGAGTGAGAGAGACCCAGTACTTC. Amino acids: CSAKTQAGVRETQYF.

The chain uses TRBV7-9 and TRBJ2-1; D possibly matches TRBD1 or TRBD2 (5 bases each). CDR1 and CDR2 (germline): SEHNR, FQNEAQ (reference sequence). Trimming cost V 2 bases and J 8 bases, with 19 bases left between them. This CDR3 has 16 amino acids. CDR3 residues: CASSLSPDSGPHEQFF. The DNA for the CDR3 is TGTGCCAGCAGCTTAAGCCCTGACTCGGGGCCCCATGAGCAGTTCTTC. The full variable domain, rest sourced from reference TRBV7-9 and TRBJ2-1, is DTGVSQNPRHKITKRGQNVTFRCDPISEHNRLYWYRQTLGQGPEFLTYFQNEAQLEKSRLLSDRFSAERPKGSFSTLEIQRTEQGDSAMYLCASSLSPDSGPHEQFFGPGTRLTVL.